Listed below are T cell receptor beta chains from one sample, sequenced in a study of early T cells in non-severe SARS-CoV-2 infection. TCRdb redid the calling of the 5' RACE reads with MiXCR, one entry per CDR3 protein. The data contain approximately 66,000 distinct CDR3 sequences, around 14% of them singletons. Sequenced: whole blood. The receptors derive from an adult who was a healthcare worker with PCR-confirmed SARS-CoV-2 infection or an uninfected control (not recorded which). The CDR3 runs from the conserved cysteine through the conserved F or W. Each record gives: V gene, CDR3 protein.

>TRBV3-1
CASSQDRSGYQETQYF
>TRBV5-1
CASSPRGAGAYNEQFF
>TRBV20-1
CSARDWHGRNEQFF
>TRBV9
CASSEYEGIPLYEQYF
>TRBV18
CASSPRTGGYEQYF
>TRBV19
CASSIGQPQHF
>TRBV24-1
CATSDRVSQETQYF
>TRBV10-2
CASRAGTGGTEAFF
>TRBV5-6
CASSVPVGISQFF
>TRBV2
CASTTQATDTQYF
>TRBV29-1
CSVRRTMNTEAFF
>TRBV11-3
CASSRTGAGNTIYF
>TRBV20-1
CSAGDSIRTDTQYF
>TRBV7-9
CASSLIRTRNTEAFF
>TRBV21-1
CASPISVGTGECCTEAFF
>TRBV4-1
CASSQRTGIYEQYF
>TRBV2
CASSEEREVPYNEQFF
>TRBV18
CASSPPLTSSPLHF
>TRBV29-1
CSAINTPNTEAFF
>TRBV24-1
CATSDGATDTQYF
>TRBV5-6
CASSLGVAGFQETQYF
>TRBV18
CASSPSFSEAFF
>TRBV7-9
CASSPGPSGPYGELFF
>TRBV6-5
CASSLTAGQTNEKLFF
>TRBV30
CAWERGANSPLHF
>TRBV5-1
CASSFSWRYDEQYF
>TRBV20-1
CSAPPTSINEQFF
>TRBV6-2/TRBV6-3
CASRPLTSGRPGVHEQYF
>TRBV11-3
CASSSAGVFTGELFF
>TRBV29-1
CSVESTDTQYF
>TRBV7-2
CASSSRPSGKSPLHF
>TRBV6-4
CASSVIQTGELFF
>TRBV9
CASSPHNPSYEQYF
>TRBV7-9
CASSSLDRGEKLFF
>TRBV10-3
CAISDLSSGRAPDTQYF
>TRBV30
CAWSVGAGLTNGYTF
>TRBV12-3/TRBV12-4
CASSLRGLAEQYF